This TCR beta chain was obtained from a study of blood T cell repertoires in COVID-19. V lost 4 bases and J lost 4, with 17 bases in between. The CDR3 extends over 15 amino acids. Germline V gene sequence: CDR1 SGHRS, CDR2 YFSETQ. Study members were between roughly 18 and 89 years old and lived in 24 US regions. Cohorts were determined from participant-reported clinical history. Among Cohort 3 donors, those recovered had two negative PCRs, clearance, or symptom resolution. Original analysis: Amplification from reference gene primers served as the basis for estimated nucleated cell counts. Method: immunoSEQ multiplex PCR; TCRdb's copy keeps in-frame clones and lacks some. D and trimming were read from the DNA, whereas the V and J calls and clone size are those reported in that table. The sample includes approximately 200,000 clones, 87% of them seen just once.

The TCR sequence derives from a woman aged 30 to 39 who had recovered from COVID-19. The chain links TRBV5-1 to TRBJ1-2; D is perhaps TRBD1 (6 bases). Sequenced material: PBMCs or T cells enriched from blood (not recorded which). The CDR3 protein is CASSPGQWGSYGYTF. The CDR3 bases are TGCGCCAGCAGCCCGGGACAATGGGGGAGCTATGGCTACACCTTC.